The 9 T cell receptor beta chains below all came from one sample that was sequenced in a study of blood T cell repertoires in COVID-19. Method: immunoSEQ multiplex PCR; TCRdb's copy keeps in-frame clones and lacks some. This table holds fewer than 70,000 clones, approximately 86% found once. What was sequenced was peripheral blood. The receptors derive from a woman in her fifties or sixties with acute or convalescent COVID-19.

The chain carries TRBV30 and TRBJ2-1; 7 bases are shared with TRBD1. V was pared by 5 bases and J by 1 base, with 5 bases of the junction left unmatched. This CDR3 spans 14 amino acids. Germline V gene data show CDR1 as GTSNPN and CDR2 as SVGIG (reference sequence). The CDR3 loop reads CAWQGVPSYNEQFF. As DNA, the CDR3 is TGTGCCTGGCAGGGGGTCCCATCCTACAATGAGCAGTTCTTC.

This chain joins TRBV5-5 and TRBJ1-1; 8 positions agree with TRBD1. The ends lost 0 bases at V and 10 bases at J; junction bases unmatched: 11. This CDR3 contains 15 residues. Germline lookup yields CDR1 SGHKS and CDR2 YYEKEE (reference sequence). This CDR3 is CASSLAGSRGQGAFF. In DNA, the CDR3 is TGTGCCAGCAGCTTGGCCGGAAGCAGGGGGCAAGGAGCTTTCTTT.

This rearrangement joins TRBV12-3 or TRBV12-4 to TRBJ2-5; unclear D gene. V lost 3 bases, J lost 0 bases, and 5 bases lay in between. CDR3 size: 13 residues. CDR3 coding DNA: TGTGCCAGCAGTTTCCGTGACCAAGAGACCCAGTACTTC. Translating gives CASSFRDQETQYF.

V gene TRBV2 combines with J gene TRBJ1-2; D is unresolved. Trimming shortened V by 7 bases and J by 8 bases, and 17 bases separated the two germline ends. Germline V gene data show CDR1 as SNHLY and CDR2 as FYNNEI. The CDR3 runs 13 residues. The CDR3 loop reads CASTNYQEVGYTF. DNA for the CDR3: TGTGCCAGCACGAATTACCAGGAGGTAGGCTACACCTTC.

V usage is TRBV5-1 and J usage is TRBJ2-7, with 10 nucleotides matching TRBD1. The V segment lost 3 bases and the J segment 5 bases; nucleotides outside the gene matches: 5. The CDR3 has 14 residues. Germline V gene sequence: CDR1 SGHRS, CDR2 YFSETQ. In DNA form, the CDR3 reads TGCGCCAGCAGCTGGGGACAGGGGATTGACGAGCAGTACTTC. Protein: CASSWGQGIDEQYF. The entire variable domain, with the rest obtained from reference TRBV5-1 and TRBJ2-7, is as follows: KAGVTQTPRYLIKTRGQQVTLSCSPISGHRSVSWYQQTPGQGLQFLFEYFSETQRNKGNFPGRFSGRQFSNSRSEMNVSTLELGDSALYLCASSWGQGIDEQYFGPGTRLTVT.

This clone showed up just a few times. V and J are TRBV28 and TRBJ2-6, with 11 positions matching TRBD1. The CDR3 has 16 residues. Germline values: CDR1 MDHEN, CDR2 SYDVKM. V shed 9 bases, J shed 1 base, and the junction held 5 bases outside the gene matches. This CDR3 reads CASRTGGASGANVLTF. CDR3 in DNA: TGTGCCAGTCGGACAGGGGGCGCGTCTGGGGCCAACGTCCTGACTTTC.

The gene calls are TRBV5-4 and TRBJ1-1; D gene uncertain. Between the trimmed V and J ends, which lost 4 bases and 1 base, there was a span of 14 bases. CDR3 length: 15 amino acids. Germline V gives CDR1 SGHNT, CDR2 YYREEE (reference sequence). In DNA form, the CDR3 reads TGTGCCAGCAGCGATAATCAGACACCGAACACTGAAGCTTTCTTT. Its protein is CASSDNQTPNTEAFF. Variable domain in full (rest from reference TRBV5-4 and TRBJ1-1): ETGVTQSPTHLIKTRGQQVTLRCSSQSGHNTVSWYQQALGQGPQFIFQYYREEENGRGNFPPRFSGLQFPNYSSELNVNALELDDSALYLCASSDNQTPNTEAFFGQGTRLTVV.

The rearrangement uses TRBV2 and TRBJ2-1; D possibly corresponds to TRBD2 (5 bases). Trimming took 1 base from V and 0 from J, leaving 16 bases between them. CDR3 length: 18 amino acids. Germline assignment: CDR1 SNHLY and CDR2 FYNNEI. CDR3 DNA sequence: TGTGCCAGCAGTGAAGAAGGAGGCTTGCTGAGCTCCTACAATGAGCAGTTCTTC. Residues: CASSEEGGLLSSYNEQFF.

This sequence joins TRBV5-1 and TRBJ2-1; TRBD2 is a possible D gene (5 bases). The length of the CDR3 is 13 residues. The germline gives CDR1 SGHRS, CDR2 YFSETQ. V was cut by 4 bases and J by 2 bases, with 7 bases left in between. Here the CDR3 DNA reads TGCGCCAGCAGCCCCGGGACCTACAATGAGCAGTTCTTC. Residues: CASSPGTYNEQFF.